This is a list of T cell receptor beta chains from one sample in a study of cytomegalovirus exposure and HLA in healthy donors. Sequencing was performed with immunoSEQ multiplex PCR; in TCRdb, only in-frame clones are kept and a portion is missing. The sample shows 100,000 to 150,000 clones, more than 65% of them seen only once. The sample consisted of PBMCs. These receptors originate from a woman aged 55 to 70 in good health and CMV-seropositive. Both conserved end residues are part of each CDR3. Fields, in order: clone size, D gene, V gene, J gene, CDR3 protein, CDR3 DNA. The D gene is left open where the match is weak. Not all rows give a size; the values are once, few, many and, for expanded clones, a class.

>-|-|TRBV7-5|TRBJ1-5
CARSLIRCLYNQPQHF
TGTGCCAGAAGCTTAATCCGGTGTCTGTACAATCAGCCCCAGCATTTT
>-|-|TRBV11-2|TRBJ1-1
CASSLEARDTEAFF
TGTGCCAGCAGCTTAGAAGCCCGGGACACTGAAGCTTTCTTT
>-|-|TRBV10-3|TRBJ2-3
CAISERQGFTDTQYF
TGTGCCATCAGTGAGAGGCAGGGGTTCACAGATACGCAGTATTTT
>-|-|TRBV10-3|TRBJ2-7
CAISSGTRSYEQYF
TGTGCCATCAGTTCCGGGACACGCTCCTACGAGCAGTACTTC
>-|TRBD1|TRBV10-3|TRBJ1-2
CAISETPGQDYGYTF
TGTGCCATCAGTGAGACGCCGGGACAGGACTATGGCTACACCTTC
>-|TRBD1|TRBV6-1|TRBJ1-4
CASRSNRGTNEKLFF
TGTGCCAGCAGATCAAACAGGGGAACTAATGAAAAACTGTTTTTT
>many|-|TRBV5-1|TRBJ1-1
CASSLTGVRTEAFF
TGCGCCAGCAGCCTGACAGGAGTTCGGACTGAAGCTTTCTTT
>-|-|TRBV5-4|TRBJ2-7
CASSLEGHSYEQYF
TGTGCCAGCAGCCTAGAGGGTCACTCCTACGAGCAGTACTTC
>once|TRBD2|TRBV14|TRBJ2-5
CASSQDNKRGDKETQYF
TGTGCCAGCAGCCAAGATAATAAGCGGGGAGATAAGGAGACCCAGTACTTC
>-|-|TRBV10-3|TRBJ2-7
CAICPEGFYEQYF
TGTGCCATCTGTCCGGAGGGATTCTACGAGCAGTACTTC
>-|TRBD2|TRBV10-3|TRBJ2-1
CAIRGTSGDKNEQFF
TGTGCCATCAGGGGGACTAGCGGAGACAAAAATGAGCAGTTCTTC
>few|-|TRBV5-1|TRBJ2-3
CASHRGTDTQYF
TGCGCCTCCCACCGGGGCACAGATACGCAGTATTTT
>-|TRBD1|TRBV27|TRBJ2-7
CASSGATGNSYEQYF
TGTGCCAGCAGTGGGGCGACAGGGAACTCCTACGAGCAGTACTTC
>-|-|TRBV7-9|TRBJ1-4
CASSLALQGRGEKLFF
TGTGCCAGCAGCTTAGCACTACAGGGACGAGGAGAAAAACTGTTTTTT
>-|TRBD1|TRBV5-1|TRBJ2-7
CASFGDPDRIYEQYF
TGCGCCAGCTTCGGGGATCCGGACAGGATTTACGAGCAGTACTTC
>-|TRBD1|TRBV6-1|TRBJ1-1
CASTRTGQDEAFF
TGTGCCAGCACCAGGACAGGGCAGGATGAAGCTTTCTTT
>-|-|TRBV5-1|TRBJ1-5
CASSFAGPEPQHF
TGCGCCAGCAGCTTCGCGGGGCCTGAGCCCCAGCATTTT
>-|TRBD1|TRBV4-1|TRBJ1-1
CASSQVGTGDTEAFF
TGCGCCAGCAGCCAGGTGGGGACAGGGGACACTGAAGCTTTCTTT
>-|TRBD1|TRBV5-1|TRBJ2-5
CASGIGTGAGEQYF
TGCGCCAGCGGTATAGGAACAGGGGCAGGGGAGCAGTACTTC
>-|TRBD1|TRBV10-2|TRBJ1-2
CASSEQTGANGYTF
TGCGCCAGCAGTGAGCAGACAGGGGCCAATGGCTACACCTTC
>few|-|TRBV2|TRBJ2-3
CASRQGLTDTQYF
TGTGCCAGCAGGCAGGGACTCACAGATACGCAGTATTTT
>few|-|TRBV6-5|TRBJ2-2
CASRRVRHTGELFF
TGTGCCAGCAGGAGGGTTCGGCACACCGGGGAGCTGTTTTTT
>-|-|TRBV11-2|TRBJ1-5
CASSPPGGEPQHF
TGTGCCAGCAGCCCCCCGGGGGGAGAGCCCCAGCATTTT
>-|-|TRBV6-6|TRBJ2-5
CASSYQTQQETQYF
TGTGCCAGCAGTTATCAGACTCAACAAGAGACCCAGTACTTC
>-|TRBD2|TRBV10-1|TRBJ2-7
CASSSGGDEQYF
TGCGCCAGCAGTTCGGGAGGGGACGAGCAGTACTTC
>-|TRBD1|TRBV5-1|TRBJ1-2
CASSLGQGTYGYTF
TGCGCCAGCAGCCTGGGACAGGGCACCTATGGCTACACCTTC
>-|TRBD1|TRBV7-3|TRBJ2-7
CASSKGQGVYEQYF
TGTGCCAGCAGCAAGGGACAGGGGGTGTACGAGCAGTACTTC
>-|-|TRBV11-2|TRBJ1-4
CASSGEGVNEKLFF
TGTGCCAGCAGCGGGGAGGGGGTGAATGAAAAACTGTTTTTT
>-|-|TRBV19|TRBJ1-4
CAREWEARRANEKLFF
TGTGCCAGAGAATGGGAGGCCCGGCGGGCTAATGAAAAACTGTTTTTT
>-|TRBD1|TRBV13|TRBJ1-2
CASSLGGTGGTGGYTF
TGTGCCAGCAGCTTAGGGGGGACAGGGGGAACCGGTGGCTACACCTTC
>once|TRBD1|TRBV7-9|TRBJ2-3
CASSFPGQGATDTQYF
TGTGCCAGCAGCTTCCCTGGACAGGGGGCCACAGATACGCAGTATTTT
>-|TRBD2|TRBV28|TRBJ2-5
CASSHLAGAGETQYF
TGTGCCAGCAGCCACTTAGCGGGGGCAGGGGAGACCCAGTACTTC
>-|TRBD1|TRBV10-3|TRBJ1-2
CAISGLQGHYGYTF
TGTGCCATCAGTGGATTACAGGGGCACTATGGCTACACCTTC
>-|-|TRBV6-5|TRBJ1-5
CASRGGGGNQPQHF
TGTGCCAGCAGGGGGGGAGGGGGGAACCAGCCCCAGCATTTT
>-|-|TRBV7-9|TRBJ1-2
CASSFGATKGYGYTF
TGTGCCAGCAGCTTTGGGGCAACCAAGGGGTATGGCTACACCTTC
>-|-|TRBV2|TRBJ1-5
CASSEAPPGNNQPQHF
TGTGCCAGCAGTGAAGCCCCTCCCGGGAACAATCAGCCCCAGCATTTT
>-|TRBD1|TRBV27|TRBJ1-2
CASSFTGGNYGYTF
TGTGCCAGCAGTTTCACAGGGGGGAACTATGGCTACACCTTC
>-|-|TRBV10-2|TRBJ2-7
CASRGGGERREQYF
TGCGCCAGCAGAGGAGGGGGGGAAAGACGGGAGCAGTACTTC
>-|TRBD1|TRBV19|TRBJ1-4
CASSGQGDTNEKLFF
TGTGCCAGTAGTGGACAGGGCGACACTAATGAAAAACTGTTTTTT
>-|TRBD1|TRBV7-6|TRBJ1-1
CASSRQGDTEAFF
TGTGCCAGCAGCCGACAGGGAGACACTGAAGCTTTCTTT
>-|TRBD1|TRBV6-1|TRBJ2-7
CASRGPTGGEQYF
TGTGCCAGCAGGGGTCCAACAGGGGGCGAGCAGTACTTC
>-|TRBD1|TRBV27|TRBJ1-4
CASRLGTVTTNEKLFF
TGTGCCAGCAGACTCGGGACAGTCACAACTAATGAAAAACTGTTTTTT